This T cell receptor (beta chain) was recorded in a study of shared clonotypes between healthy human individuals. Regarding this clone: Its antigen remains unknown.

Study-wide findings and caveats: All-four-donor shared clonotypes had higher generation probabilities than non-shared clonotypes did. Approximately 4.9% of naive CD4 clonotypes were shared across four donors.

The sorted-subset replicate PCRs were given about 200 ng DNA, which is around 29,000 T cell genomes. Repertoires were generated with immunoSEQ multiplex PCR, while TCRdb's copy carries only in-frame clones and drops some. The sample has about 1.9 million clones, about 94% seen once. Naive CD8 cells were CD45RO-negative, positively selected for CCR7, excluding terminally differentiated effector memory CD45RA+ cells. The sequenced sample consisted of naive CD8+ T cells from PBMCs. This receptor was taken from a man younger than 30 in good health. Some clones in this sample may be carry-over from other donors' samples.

CDR3 bases: TGTGCCAGCAGTCCTGACAGGGTGCTCGGCAGGCAGCCCCAGCATTTT. Its translation is CASSPDRVLGRQPQHF. The chain has TRBV27 and TRBJ1-5; 7 nucleotides line up with TRBD1. V shed 5 bases, J shed 7 bases, and the junction held 14 bases outside the gene matches. The CDR3 totals 16 residues. The V gene's germline CDR1 is MNHEY and CDR2 SMNVEV (reference sequence).